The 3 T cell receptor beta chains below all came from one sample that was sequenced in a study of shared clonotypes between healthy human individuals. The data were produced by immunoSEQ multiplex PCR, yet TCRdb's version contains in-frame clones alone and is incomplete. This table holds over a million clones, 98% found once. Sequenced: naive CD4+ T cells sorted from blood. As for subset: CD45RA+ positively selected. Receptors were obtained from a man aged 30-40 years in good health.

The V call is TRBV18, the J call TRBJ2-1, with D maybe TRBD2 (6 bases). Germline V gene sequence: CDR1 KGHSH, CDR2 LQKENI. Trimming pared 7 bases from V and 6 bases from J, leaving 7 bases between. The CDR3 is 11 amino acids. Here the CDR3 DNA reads TGTGCCAGCTACGGGGGCAATGAGCAGTTCTTC. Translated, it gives CASYGGNEQFF.

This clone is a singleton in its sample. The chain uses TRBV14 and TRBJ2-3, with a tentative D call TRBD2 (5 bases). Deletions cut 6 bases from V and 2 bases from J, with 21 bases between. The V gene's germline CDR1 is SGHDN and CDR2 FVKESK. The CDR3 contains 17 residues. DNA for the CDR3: TGTGCCAGCAGTCCCTTAGCGCCGCTTAGATTCACAGATACGCAGTATTTT. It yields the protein CASSPLAPLRFTDTQYF.

The CDR3 DNA follows: TGTGCCAGCACCCGGTGGGCAGACAATGAGCAGTTCTTC. Encoded protein: CASTRWADNEQFF. The chain couples TRBV11-2 to TRBJ2-1; D gene ambiguous. The V and J ends lost 7 bases and 5 bases respectively, with 12 bases between them. This CDR3 is 13 amino acids long. Per the germline V gene, CDR1 is SGHAT and CDR2 is FQNNGV.